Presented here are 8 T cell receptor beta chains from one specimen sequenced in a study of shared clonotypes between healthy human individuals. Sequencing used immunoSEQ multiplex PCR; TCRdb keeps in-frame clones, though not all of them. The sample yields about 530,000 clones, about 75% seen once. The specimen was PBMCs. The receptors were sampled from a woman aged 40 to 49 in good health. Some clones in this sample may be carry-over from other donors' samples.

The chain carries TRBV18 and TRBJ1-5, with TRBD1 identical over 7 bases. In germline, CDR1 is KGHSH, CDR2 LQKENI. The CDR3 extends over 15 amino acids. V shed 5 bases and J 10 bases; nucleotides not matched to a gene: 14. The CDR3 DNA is TGTGCCAGCTCAGCTGAGGTCGACAGGGCGGGTCCCCAGCATTTT. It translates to CASSAEVDRAGPQHF.

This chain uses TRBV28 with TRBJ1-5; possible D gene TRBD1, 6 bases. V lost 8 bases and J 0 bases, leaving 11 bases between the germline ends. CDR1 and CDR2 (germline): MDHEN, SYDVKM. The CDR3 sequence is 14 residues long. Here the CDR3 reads CASGGGNSNQPQHF. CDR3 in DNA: TGTGCCAGCGGAGGGGGAAATAGCAATCAGCCCCAGCATTTT.

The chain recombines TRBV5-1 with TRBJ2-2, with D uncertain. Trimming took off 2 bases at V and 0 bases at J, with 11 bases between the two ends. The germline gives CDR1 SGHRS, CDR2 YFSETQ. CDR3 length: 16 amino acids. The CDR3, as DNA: TGCGCCAGCAGCTTTGGAACGGGCGCGAACACCGGGGAGCTGTTTTTT. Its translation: CASSFGTGANTGELFF.

This chain's CDR3 is CASSSGVRHEQYF. CDR3 DNA sequence: TGTGCCAGCAGTTCGGGGGTCCGACACGAGCAGTACTTC. The chain recombines TRBV6-6 with TRBJ2-7; tentatively, D is TRBD2 (6 bases). The length of the CDR3 is 13 residues. In germline, CDR1 is MNHNY, CDR2 SVGAGI (reference sequence). Trimming removed 4 bases at V and 5 bases at J, with 12 bases between.

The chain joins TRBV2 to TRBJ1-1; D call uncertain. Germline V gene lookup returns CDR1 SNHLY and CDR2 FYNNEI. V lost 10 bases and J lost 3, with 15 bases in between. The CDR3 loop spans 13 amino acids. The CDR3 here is CATTPEQDTEAFF. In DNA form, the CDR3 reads TGTGCCACTACCCCCGAGCAGGACACTGAAGCTTTCTTT.

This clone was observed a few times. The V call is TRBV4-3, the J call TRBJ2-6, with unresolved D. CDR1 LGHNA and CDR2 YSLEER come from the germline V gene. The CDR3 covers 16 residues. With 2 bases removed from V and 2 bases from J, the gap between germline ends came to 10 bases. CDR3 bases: TGCGCCAGCAGCCAAAGTGGGGTAGCTGGGGCCAACGTCCTGACTTTC. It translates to CASSQSGVAGANVLTF.

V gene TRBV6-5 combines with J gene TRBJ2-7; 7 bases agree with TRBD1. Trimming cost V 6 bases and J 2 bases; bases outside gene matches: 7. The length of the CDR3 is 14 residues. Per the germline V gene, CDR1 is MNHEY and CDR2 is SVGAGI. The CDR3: CASRWTGATYEQYF. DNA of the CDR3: TGTGCCAGCAGATGGACAGGAGCAACCTACGAGCAGTACTTC.

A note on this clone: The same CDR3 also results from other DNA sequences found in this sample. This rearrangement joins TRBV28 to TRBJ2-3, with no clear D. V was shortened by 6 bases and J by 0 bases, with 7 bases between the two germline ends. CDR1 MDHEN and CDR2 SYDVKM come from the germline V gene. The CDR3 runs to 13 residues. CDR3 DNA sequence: TGTGCCAGCAGCCCGCCCAGCACAGATACGCAGTATTTT. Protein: CASSPPSTDTQYF.